Below are 3 T cell receptor beta chains sequenced from a single sample in a study of T cells in Graves' hyperthyroidism and ophthalmopathy. It was RNA transcripts that yielded the amplified TCR beta CDR3 regions. The TCR CDR3 was amplified in a first-round RT-PCR using the HTBI primer set. Each CDR3 protein is one row after TCRdb ran MiXCR on the multiplex PCR reads. Here the sample spans approximately 640,000 distinct CDR3 sequences, over 40% being singletons. Sequencing was done on a sample of peripheral blood or thyroid tissue (not recorded which). These receptors all stem from an adult man with Graves' disease, either hyperthyroidism or ophthalmopathy (not recorded which).

This clonotype occurred a few times. The chain has TRBV20-1 and TRBJ2-2; D uncertain. CDR3 length: 13 residues. Germline CDR1 and CDR2: DFQATT and SNEGSKA (reference sequence). In DNA, the CDR3 is TGCAGCTCGCGTCGACCAAACACCGGGGAGCTGTTTTTT. Its protein product is CSSRRPNTGELFF.

CDR3 sequence (DNA): TGTGCCACCGCAAAACTCCAGGACAGAGCATATGGCTACACCTTC. Its translation: CATAKLQDRAYGYTF. The genes are TRBV2 and TRBJ1-2; D is possibly TRBD1 (6 bases). Per the germline V gene, CDR1 is SNHLY and CDR2 is FYNNEI. This CDR3 comprises 15 residues. V was cut by 10 bases and J by 5 bases, with 23 bases left in between.

About this clonotype: At one end, the junction sequence differs from germline, possibly due to a read error. The V call is TRBV5-1, the J call TRBJ2-7; 10 bases fit TRBD2. The CDR3 has 17 residues. The germline CDR1 and CDR2 sequences are SGHRS and YFSETQ. The CDR3 DNA is TGCGTCAGCAGCTTGGGGACTAGCGTAAGATTCTCCTACGAGCAGTACTTC. As protein: CVSSLGTSVRFSYEQYF.